The 29 T cell receptor beta chains reported below all come from one sample, sequenced in a study of OX40 agonist ivuxolimab in advanced cancers. Profiled with immunoSEQ multiplex PCR; TCRdb holds only in-frame clones, not every one. The table has more than 50,000 clones, 94% seen once. Material: CD4+ or CD8+ T cells sorted from blood, obtained in a trial of the OX40 agonist ivuxolimab. The receptors were sampled from an adult with an advanced solid tumor such as melanoma, head and neck, liver or kidney cancer.

Here the CDR3 reads CASSQATVSLGEKLFF. The CDR3 DNA reads TGTGCCAGCAGCCAAGCAACGGTGTCTCTGGGAGAAAAACTGTTTTTT. This chain joins TRBV4-2 and TRBJ1-4; D is unclear. Trimming stripped 1 base from V and 8 bases from J, with 17 bases between. CDR3 length: 16 residues. CDR1 and CDR2 (germline): LGHNA, YNFKEQ.

The chain recombines TRBV2 with TRBJ2-7; D is possibly TRBD1 (6 bases). Trimming shortened V by 1 base and J by 2 bases, and 18 bases separated the two germline ends. The CDR3 is made up of 17 amino acids. The germline V gene encodes CDR1 SNHLY and CDR2 FYNNEI. The DNA of the CDR3 is TGTGCCAGCAGTGAAGAGGGAACAGGGTTTCCTACCTACGAGCAGTACTTC. It translates to CASSEEGTGFPTYEQYF.

V gene TRBV7-9 combines with J gene TRBJ1-4; TRBD1 is a possible D gene (6 bases). There are 12 residues in the CDR3. Germline CDR1 is SEHNR and CDR2 is FQNEAQ (reference sequence). CDR3 DNA sequence: TGTGCAGGTGGGGGGGCGAGTGAAAAACTGTTTTTT. It specifies CAGGGASEKLFF.

The V gene is TRBV5-4, the J gene TRBJ1-3; TRBD1 matches 7 bases. Germline loops: CDR1 SGHNT, CDR2 YYREEE (reference sequence). The CDR3 is 15 amino acids. V shed 0 bases, J shed 0 bases, and the junction held 0 bases outside the gene matches. The CDR3 region has the DNA TGTGCCAGCAGCTTGGACAGGGGCTCTGGAAACACCATATATTTT. Translated: CASSLDRGSGNTIYF. The variable domain in full, with the rest retrieved from reference TRBV5-4 and TRBJ1-3, is ETGVTQSPTHLIKTRGQQVTLRCSSQSGHNTVSWYQQALGQGPQFIFQYYREEENGRGNFPPRFSGLQFPNYSSELNVNALELDDSALYLCASSLDRGSGNTIYFGEGSWLTVV.

The genes are TRBV11-2 and TRBJ2-7; D ambiguous. Trimming left V 2 bases short and J 3 bases short, with 8 bases between. The CDR3 sequence is 13 residues long. Germline CDR1 and CDR2: SGHAT and FQNNGV. The CDR3 here is CASSLSTSYEQYF. In DNA, the CDR3 is TGTGCCAGCAGCTTATCAACCAGCTACGAGCAGTACTTC.

The chain links TRBV9 to TRBJ1-4; unclear D gene. CDR3 length equals 14 residues. Germline V gene lookup returns CDR1 SGDLS and CDR2 YYNGEE. With 2 bases removed from V and 0 bases from J, the gap between germline ends came to 5 bases. CDR3 DNA: TGTGCCAGCAGCGTCCTCGCAACTAATGAAAAACTGTTTTTT. Translated: CASSVLATNEKLFF.

The chain joins TRBV6-1 to TRBJ2-1; possible D gene TRBD1, 6 bases. This CDR3 spans 15 amino acids. The V end lost 3 bases, the J end lost 3 bases, and 12 bases lay between the germline ends. Germline CDR1 and CDR2: MNHNS and SASEGT. The CDR3 nucleotides read TGTGCCAGCAGTGAGTTCGGACAGATCTACAATGAGCAGTTCTTC. This gives the protein CASSEFGQIYNEQFF.

V is TRBV5-7 and J is TRBJ2-5; D possibly corresponds to TRBD2 (5 bases). TRBV5-7 is recorded as an ORF, its role being uncertain. The CDR3 sequence is 12 residues long. V lost 4 bases and J 5 bases, leaving 9 bases between the germline ends. The DNA of the CDR3 is TGTGCCAGCAGCCTAGCCGGGGAGACCCAGTACTTC. Protein: CASSLAGETQYF.

V gene TRBV7-9 combines with J gene TRBJ2-5; D may be TRBD2 (5 bases). The CDR3 is 14 residues long. Between the trimmed V and J ends, which lost 1 base and 3 bases, there was a span of 9 bases. Germline CDR1 and CDR2: SEHNR and FQNEAQ (reference sequence). The CDR3 sequence is CASSLVGSEETQYF. In DNA, the CDR3 is TGTGCCAGCAGCTTAGTCGGTAGCGAAGAGACCCAGTACTTC.

The rearrangement joins TRBV29-1 to TRBJ2-2; 7 nucleotides match TRBD1. Germline loops: CDR1 SQVTM, CDR2 ANQGSEA. V trimming: 7 bases; J trimming: 9 bases; junction bases outside the gene matches: 17. This CDR3 region has 15 residues. The DNA for the CDR3 is TGCAGCGCAACCAGAGTCGGGACAGCTTTTCGGGAGCTGTTTTTT. Translation: CSATRVGTAFRELFF.

The rearrangement links TRBV7-6 to TRBJ1-3; D is uncertain. The ends were cut back, 0 bases at V and 4 bases at J, with 10 bases in the middle. Germline CDR1 and CDR2: SGHVS and FNYEAQ. This CDR3 is 15 amino acids long. CDR3 protein: CASSLAFSRGNTIYF. The CDR3 nucleotides are TGTGCCAGCAGCTTAGCGTTCTCGCGAGGAAACACCATATATTTT.

The chain couples TRBV9 to TRBJ1-5, with D perhaps TRBD1 (5 bases). The CDR3 is 16 amino acids. Trimming cost V 4 bases and J 1 base, with 15 bases left between them. Germline CDR1 SGDLS, CDR2 YYNGEE. CDR3 nucleotide sequence: TGTGCCAGCAGCAGGGAGGCCGGGGGAAGCAATCAGCCCCAGCATTTT. Translation gives CASSREAGGSNQPQHF.

The CDR3 spells CASSPYRNTGELFF. The CDR3, as DNA: TGCGCCAGCAGCCCCTACAGGAACACCGGGGAGCTGTTTTTT. The V call is TRBV4-3, the J call TRBJ2-2; no firm D call. Trimming stripped 4 bases from V and 1 base from J, with 7 bases between. Germline CDR1 LGHNA, CDR2 YSLEER. This CDR3 is built from 14 residues.

The chain couples TRBV7-6 to TRBJ1-4, with a weak D call TRBD1 (5 bases). V lost 5 bases and J 8 bases, leaving 18 bases between the germline ends. This CDR3 region has 15 residues. Germline assignment: CDR1 SGHVS and CDR2 FNYEAQ. CDR3 sequence: CASSGDGIGGEKLFF. DNA for the CDR3: TGTGCCAGCAGCGGGGACGGGATTGGAGGGGAAAAACTGTTTTTT.

The chain couples TRBV5-1 to TRBJ1-1; D not resolved. V lost 2 bases and J 0 bases, leaving 14 bases between the germline ends. There are 16 residues in the CDR3. Per germline, CDR1 SGHRS and CDR2 YFSETQ. The CDR3 is CASSLEGSSMNTEAFF. CDR3 in DNA: TGCGCCAGCAGCTTAGAGGGTAGCTCCATGAACACTGAAGCTTTCTTT.

This clone was seen only once. CDR3 protein: CASSEGRGNQPQHF. The CDR3 nucleotides are TGTGCCAGCAGCGAGGGCAGGGGCAATCAGCCCCAGCATTTT. J is TRBJ1-5 and V is TRBV9; TRBD1 is a possible D gene (5 bases). Germline lookup yields CDR1 SGDLS and CDR2 YYNGEE. The CDR3 covers 14 residues. The ends were cut back, 3 bases at V and 2 bases at J, with 9 bases in the middle.

This rearrangement joins TRBV4-3 to TRBJ2-3, with TRBD1 matching over 9 bases. The trim removed 0 bases at V and 1 base at J, leaving 2 bases unmatched. Germline-derived CDR1 and CDR2 are LGHNA and YSLEER. CDR3 length equals 16 residues. CDR3 loop: CASSQEWTGGTDTQYF. In DNA, the CDR3 is TGCGCCAGCAGCCAAGAGTGGACAGGGGGCACAGATACGCAGTATTTT.

The chain couples TRBV7-9 to TRBJ2-3; 12 bases agree with TRBD2. Germline CDR1 is SEHNR and CDR2 is FQNEAQ (reference sequence). V trimming: 5 bases; J trimming: 2 bases; junction bases outside the gene matches: 5. This CDR3 is built from 16 residues. The CDR3 DNA follows: TGTGCCAGCAGCCAGTGGACTAGCGGGGACACAGATACGCAGTATTTT. Translation gives CASSQWTSGDTDTQYF.

This chain uses TRBV6-5 with TRBJ2-7, with TRBD1 matching 10 bases. Germline V lookup: CDR1 MNHEY, CDR2 SVGAGI. The trim removed 8 bases at V and 1 base at J, leaving 2 bases unmatched. CDR3 length equals 13 residues. DNA for the CDR3: TGTGCCAGCGGACAGGGGGGATCCTACGAGCAGTACTTC. Translation: CASGQGGSYEQYF.

This clone was seen a single time. This chain connects TRBV7-3 to TRBJ2-1; 7 bases are shared with TRBD2. Germline CDR1 is SGHTA and CDR2 is FQGTGA. J lost 7 bases, V lost 0 bases, and 12 bases had no gene match. The CDR3 has 17 residues. This chain's CDR3 is CASSLTLAALIGNEQFF. In nucleotides, the CDR3 is TGTGCCAGCAGCTTAACGCTAGCGGCCCTAATCGGGAATGAGCAGTTCTTC.

V is TRBV9 and J is TRBJ2-1; TRBD2 matches 11 bases. This CDR3 contains 15 residues. In germline, CDR1 is SGDLS, CDR2 YYNGEE. V was clipped by 4 bases and J by 2 bases; unmatched bases: 2. The CDR3, as DNA: TGTGCCAGCAGCCAGGGACTAGCGGCCTACAATGAGCAGTTCTTC. Translating it yields CASSQGLAAYNEQFF.

The rearrangement joins TRBV7-9 to TRBJ2-6; the D is unclear. The germline V gene encodes CDR1 SEHNR and CDR2 FQNEAQ (reference sequence). The CDR3 loop spans 15 amino acids. The ends were cut back, 3 bases at V and 2 bases at J, with 8 bases in the middle. DNA of the CDR3: TGTGCCAGCAGCTTGGACGGAGCTGGGGCCAACGTCCTGACTTTC. This codes for CASSLDGAGANVLTF.

The chain carries TRBV5-6 and TRBJ2-4; D gene ambiguous. Germline V gene lookup returns CDR1 SGHDT and CDR2 YYEEEE. The CDR3 is 14 amino acids. V was shortened by 3 bases and J by 7 bases, with 14 bases between the two germline ends. CDR3 amino acids: CASSSSYRTNIQYF. As DNA, the CDR3 is TGTGCCAGCAGCTCAAGTTATCGTACGAACATTCAGTACTTC.

The count of this clone is one. The V call is TRBV6-4, the J call TRBJ1-3, with a weak D call TRBD1 (5 bases). The germline gives CDR1 MRHNA, CDR2 SNTAGT. Trimming shortened V by 6 bases and J by 8 bases, and 23 bases separated the two germline ends. This CDR3 region has 16 residues. CDR3 protein: CASRVRTPLTADTIYF. In DNA form, the CDR3 reads TGTGCCAGCAGGGTCCGGACACCTTTAACGGCTGACACCATATATTTT.

This clone was seen a single time. This chain joins TRBV7-2 and TRBJ2-2; D unclear. The V end was cut by 4 bases, the J end by 8 bases, with 17 bases between. The CDR3 runs 15 residues. Germline-derived CDR1 and CDR2 are SGHTA and FQGNSA. In nucleotides, the CDR3 is TGTGCCAGCAGCTCGCCCATATCCATTGTTGGGGAGCTGTTTTTT. Protein sequence: CASSSPISIVGELFF.

This chain uses TRBV11-3 with TRBJ1-4, with D perhaps matching TRBD1 (5 bases). The germline gives CDR1 SGHNT, CDR2 YENEEA. The CDR3 runs 14 residues. V was trimmed by 5 bases and J by 12 bases, leaving 19 bases between them. This CDR3 reads CASSPRLAGGELFF. The DNA for the CDR3 is TGTGCCAGCAGCCCCCGATTGGCGGGAGGGGAACTGTTTTTT.

The V and J genes are TRBV7-9 and TRBJ2-3; 8 bases line up with TRBD1. Germline V gene sequence: CDR1 SEHNR, CDR2 FQNEAQ (reference sequence). With V trimmed by 3 bases and J by 1 base, 3 bases remained unmatched. There are 15 residues in the CDR3. This CDR3 reads CASSFGQGGTDTQYF. DNA of the CDR3: TGTGCCAGCAGCTTTGGACAGGGAGGCACAGATACGCAGTATTTT. Drawing the rest from reference TRBV7-9 and TRBJ2-3, the complete variable domain is DTGVSQNPRHKITKRGQNVTFRCDPISEHNRLYWYRQTLGQGPEFLTYFQNEAQLEKSRLLSDRFSAERPKGSFSTLEIQRTEQGDSAMYLCASSFGQGGTDTQYFGPGTRLTVL.

Here the CDR3 reads CASSDRRNYGYTF. In DNA, the CDR3 is TGTGCCAGCAGTGACAGGAGGAACTATGGCTACACCTTC. The V gene is TRBV2, the J gene TRBJ1-2; D is unresolved. The CDR3 is made up of 13 amino acids. Looked up from germline, CDR1 is SNHLY and CDR2 is FYNNEI. V was cut by 3 bases and J by 2 bases, with 7 bases left in between.

This sequence joins TRBV27 and TRBJ1-3; no reliable D call. Trimming stripped 6 bases from V and 16 bases from J, with 7 bases between. This CDR3 region has 8 residues. Germline V gives CDR1 MNHEY, CDR2 SMNVEV (reference sequence). CDR3 sequence reads: CASSRNYF. The CDR3 DNA reads as TGTGCCAGCAGCCGGAACTATTTT.